Sequencing of this T cell receptor (beta chain) was carried out in a study of cytomegalovirus exposure and HLA in healthy donors. Study findings and constraints: Three chains linked to CMV were shown in vitro to be specific for CMV antigens.

The ends were cut back, 5 bases at V and 3 bases at J, with 14 bases in the middle. Germline V lookup: CDR1 SGHTA, CDR2 FQGNSA. The CDR3 runs to 15 residues. Comments on this clone: Its specificity is unknown.

60 Vbeta and 13 Jbeta primers were used in PCR. Measured with immunoSEQ multiplex PCR; TCRdb has only the in-frame clones, and not every one. Counted here are under 200,000 clones, about 59% occurring once; the ten biggest clones make up about 2.9%. This TCR came from a man between 40 and 49 years old in good health and CMV-seronegative. Source material: PBMCs. J is TRBJ1-3 and V is TRBV7-2; TRBD1 might be the D (6 bases). The CDR3 DNA is TGTGCCAGCAGCCCACAGGGTTTCCTTGGAAACACCATATATTTT. Protein product: CASSPQGFLGNTIYF.